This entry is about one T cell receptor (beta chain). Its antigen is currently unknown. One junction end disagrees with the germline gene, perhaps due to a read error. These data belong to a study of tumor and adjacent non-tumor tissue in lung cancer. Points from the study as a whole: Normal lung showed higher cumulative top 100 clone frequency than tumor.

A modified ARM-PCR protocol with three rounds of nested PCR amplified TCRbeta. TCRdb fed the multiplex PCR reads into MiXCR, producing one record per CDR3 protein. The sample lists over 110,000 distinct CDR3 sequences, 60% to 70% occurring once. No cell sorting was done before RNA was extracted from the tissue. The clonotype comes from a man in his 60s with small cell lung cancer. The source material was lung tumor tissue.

CDR3 region: CTAGRTGGADTQYF. The CDR3 DNA sequence: TGCACTGCTGGTAGGACAGGTGGGGCAGATACGCAGTATTTT. The rearrangement joins TRBV20-1 to TRBJ2-3, with TRBD1 identical over 7 bases. The CDR3 consists of 14 residues. Germline-derived CDR1 and CDR2 are DFQATT and SNEGSKA (reference sequence).